This entry lists 14 T cell receptor beta chains sequenced from one sample in a study of blood T cell repertoires in COVID-19. Repertoires were generated with immunoSEQ multiplex PCR, while TCRdb's copy carries only in-frame clones and drops some. The table lists around 200,000 clones, about 86% of them singletons, with roughly 14% in the top ten. Material for sequencing was peripheral blood. Receptor source: a man aged 25-40 years with active or convalescent COVID-19.

V usage is TRBV5-1 and J usage is TRBJ2-7; TRBD2 might be the D (6 bases). V lost 2 bases and J 4 bases, leaving 13 bases between the germline ends. Germline CDR1 reads SGHRS; CDR2 reads YFSETQ. The CDR3 runs 14 residues. CDR3 bases: TGCGCCAGCAGCTTACGCGGGGCAGAGTACGAGCAGTACGTC. It specifies CASSLRGAEYEQYV.

The rearrangement uses TRBV7-2 and TRBJ2-1; 10 bases match TRBD2. V lost 2 bases to trimming and J lost 8 bases; unmatched junction nucleotides: 0. The CDR3 sequence is 13 residues long. Germline CDR1 is SGHTA and CDR2 is FQGNSA. CDR3 coding DNA: TGTGCCAGCAGCTTACTAGCGGGGGATGAGCAGTTCTTC. As protein: CASSLLAGDEQFF. Based on the CDR3 plus reference TRBV7-2 and TRBJ2-1, the full variable domain is GAGVSQSPSNKVTEKGKDVELRCDPISGHTALYWYRQSLGQGLEFLIYFQGNSAPDKSGLPSDRFSAERTGGSVSTLTIQRTQQEDSAVYLCASSLLAGDEQFFGPGTRLTVL.

The chain is built from TRBV30 and TRBJ1-6; 7 bases fit TRBD1. The length of the CDR3 is 15 residues. Germline V lookup: CDR1 GTSNPN, CDR2 SVGIG (reference sequence). V lost 8 bases to trimming and J lost 0 bases; unmatched junction nucleotides: 7. The CDR3 DNA is TGTGCCCTTCCAGGGGGTAGCTCCTATAATTCACCCCTCCACTTT. Residues: CALPGGSSYNSPLHF.

This chain links TRBV19 with TRBJ1-2; D perhaps matches TRBD1 (6 bases). Germline CDR1 is LNHDA and CDR2 is SQIVND (reference sequence). The CDR3 covers 13 residues. V gave up 3 bases and J gave up 7 bases, with 12 bases separating them. CDR3 DNA sequence: TGTGCCAGTAGTATGGGGACATTTACTGGCTACACCTTC. Residues: CASSMGTFTGYTF.

This clone has a handful of counts. V usage is TRBV10-2 and J usage is TRBJ1-1; D is possibly TRBD1 (6 bases). The CDR3 covers 14 residues. V gave up 5 bases and J gave up 2 bases, with 12 bases separating them. The V gene's germline CDR1 is WSHSY and CDR2 SAAADI. CDR3 amino acids: CASSPTGPNTEAFF. CDR3 sequence (DNA): TGCGCCAGCAGTCCAACAGGGCCTAACACTGAAGCTTTCTTT.

The rearrangement joins TRBV11-2 to TRBJ2-4, with D maybe TRBD1 (6 bases). The germline CDR1 and CDR2 sequences are SGHAT and FQNNGV. V was pared by 7 bases and J by 0 bases, with 22 bases between. The length of the CDR3 is 18 residues. The CDR3 region has the DNA TGTGCCAGCACCCTGGGCAGGGGTGGAACAATAGCCAAAAACATTCAGTACTTC. Translated, it gives CASTLGRGGTIAKNIQYF.

The rearrangement uses TRBV10-3 and TRBJ2-3; TRBD1 matches 9 bases. V shed 9 bases and J 6 bases; nucleotides not matched to a gene: 13. The V gene's germline CDR1 is ENHRY and CDR2 SYGVKD. This CDR3 is 15 amino acids long. CDR3 protein: CAITRTGETRDTQYF. CDR3 DNA: TGTGCCATTACCCGGACAGGGGAGACTAGGGATACGCAGTATTTT.

The V and J genes are TRBV5-4 and TRBJ1-1, with unresolved D. The CDR3 is 14 amino acids. V lost 4 bases and J lost 3, with 13 bases in between. CDR1 and CDR2 (germline): SGHNT, YYREEE (reference sequence). CDR3 residues: CASSPRGSDTEAFF. DNA for the CDR3: TGTGCCAGCAGCCCCCGGGGATCGGACACTGAAGCTTTCTTT.

V is TRBV28 and J is TRBJ2-1; perhaps TRBD2 as D (7 bases). Trimming pared 8 bases from V and 0 bases from J, leaving 14 bases between. Germline CDR1 MDHEN, CDR2 SYDVKM. The CDR3 spans 15 residues. Here the CDR3 reads CASRPRGGSYNEQFF. As DNA, the CDR3 is TGTGCCAGCCGGCCAAGGGGGGGCTCCTACAATGAGCAGTTCTTC.

This chain joins TRBV14 and TRBJ1-4; 9 bases fit TRBD1. The germline gives CDR1 SGHDN, CDR2 FVKESK. Unmatched junction bases numbered 8, after V lost 0 bases and J lost 6 bases. There are 17 residues in the CDR3. The DNA for the CDR3 is TGTGCCAGCAGCCAAGATTGGGCACAGGGGGCGGATGAAAAACTGTTTTTT. Residues: CASSQDWAQGADEKLFF. The whole variable domain, filled in from reference TRBV14 and TRBJ1-4, reads EAGVTQFPSHSVIEKGQTVTLRCDPISGHDNLYWYRRVMGKEIKFLLHFVKESKQDESGMPNNRFLAERTGGTYSTLKVQPAELEDSGVYFCASSQDWAQGADEKLFFGSGTQLSVL.

In its sample, this clone was seen a few times. The chain has TRBV18 and TRBJ1-4; D is undetermined. V was shortened by 2 bases and J by 5 bases, with 12 bases between the two germline ends. The V gene's germline CDR1 is KGHSH and CDR2 LQKENI. The CDR3 loop spans 15 amino acids. This CDR3 is CASSPYTPENEKLFF. The DNA for the CDR3 is TGTGCCAGCTCACCATACACCCCCGAAAATGAAAAACTGTTTTTT.

The CDR3 region is CASSLGDRGDQPQHF. For the CDR3, the DNA is TGTGCCAGCAGCCTCGGGGACAGGGGAGATCAGCCCCAGCATTTT. V is TRBV7-2 and J is TRBJ1-5; 10 bases are shared with TRBD1. With V trimmed by 5 bases and J by 5 bases, 6 bases remained unmatched. This CDR3 spans 15 amino acids. Per germline, CDR1 SGHTA and CDR2 FQGNSA.

V usage is TRBV14 and J usage is TRBJ1-2; 9 bases line up with TRBD1. This CDR3 has 16 amino acids. J lost 1 base, V lost 4 bases, and 7 bases had no gene match. Per the germline V gene, CDR1 is SGHDN and CDR2 is FVKESK. The CDR3, as DNA: TGTGCCAGCAGCCGTGGCCGGGACAGGGATAACTATGGCTACACCTTC. Its protein product is CASSRGRDRDNYGYTF.

CDR3 region: CASRGQGENYGYTF. In nucleotides, the CDR3 is TGTGCCAGCAGAGGACAGGGGGAAAACTATGGCTACACCTTC. This chain uses TRBV6-4 with TRBJ1-2; TRBD1 matches 10 bases. Germline V lookup: CDR1 MRHNA, CDR2 SNTAGT. The ends lost 6 bases at V and 2 bases at J; junction bases unmatched: 3. The CDR3 is 14 residues long.